This TCR beta chain was sequenced during a study of Ad26.COV2.S vaccination and SARS-CoV-2 variants. On the study more broadly: Participant was drawn from the COV1001 Ad26.COV2.S trial arm. The study gave Ad26.COV2.S intramuscularly, once or twice 56 days apart. Findings and limits, study-wide: TCR breadth and depth analyses may have underestimated total T cell responses. Substantial breadth was reported for post-vaccination spike-specific CD8+ and CD4+ T cells.

Clones were read by immunoSEQ multiplex PCR, and TCRdb kept only the in-frame ones, dropping some. Of about 380,000 clones in the sample, 83% are singletons; the top ten hold 7.4%. CDR1 is WNHNN, CDR2 SYGVQD, per germline (reference sequence). The V and J ends lost 0 bases and 9 bases respectively, with 11 bases between them. This CDR3 region has 13 residues. Treatment noted: 15 to 20 received Ad26.COV2.S at low or high dose, single or two shots; about 5 received placebo; per-sample allocation not given. Vaccine and placebo recipients were sampled on day 63 after the first injection. This clone was observed once. Its antigen is currently unknown.

This clonotype was sampled from a person aged 18-65 years who received the Ad26.COV2.S COVID-19 vaccine or a placebo. V and J are TRBV10-1 and TRBJ1-1; D perhaps matches TRBD1 (5 bases). Sequencing used peripheral blood, obtained in a trial of Ad26.COV2.S vaccine versus placebo. CDR3 residues: CASSESLGVQAFF. Here the CDR3 DNA reads TGCGCCAGCAGTGAGTCTTTGGGGGTACAAGCTTTCTTT.